The 14 T cell receptor beta chains presented below share a single source sample, sequenced in a study of blood T cell repertoires in COVID-19. Profiled with immunoSEQ multiplex PCR; TCRdb holds only in-frame clones, not every one. Of roughly 70,000 clones listed, around 82% are singletons. Material for sequencing was peripheral blood. The receptors originated from a human donor in a cohort sampled during active COVID-19.

The chain carries TRBV3-1 (or the pseudogene TRBV3-2) and TRBJ1-1; 9 bases agree with TRBD1. The CDR3 is 14 residues long. After removal of 3 bases from V and 1 base from J, the junction contained 0 bases not matched to a gene. Germline CDR1 and CDR2: LGHDT and YNNKEL (reference sequence). The CDR3 is CASSQTGGNTEAFF. The CDR3 coding sequence is TGTGCCAGCAGCCAGACAGGGGGGAACACTGAAGCTTTCTTT.

This chain links TRBV15 with TRBJ1-1; 7 nucleotides align to TRBD1. Germline-derived CDR1 and CDR2 are LNHNV and YYDKDF (reference sequence). V gave up 1 base and J gave up 7 bases; unmatched junction bases: 6. The CDR3 is 14 amino acids. The CDR3 nucleotides read TGTGCCACCAGCAGAGGCGGGACAGCCTATGAAGCTTTCTTT. Translation: CATSRGGTAYEAFF.

V is TRBV3-1 (or the pseudogene TRBV3-2) and J is TRBJ2-5; 7 bases fit TRBD2. Germline CDR1 and CDR2: LGHDT and YNNKEL (reference sequence). The CDR3 has 14 amino acids. The junction had 6 bases not matched to a gene; V was cut back by 4 bases and J by 4 bases. CDR3 DNA: TGTGCCAGCAGCCCGGAGGGCGGGAGAGAGACCCAGTACTTC. This sequence encodes CASSPEGGRETQYF.

This clone has just a few counts. The chain uses TRBV5-1 and TRBJ1-2; a possible D gene is TRBD1 (6 bases). CDR1 and CDR2 from the germline V gene are SGHRS and YFSETQ. Trimming took 0 bases from V and 4 from J, leaving 13 bases between them. The CDR3 has 15 residues. CDR3 region: CASSLGEQGAYGYTF. In DNA, the CDR3 is TGCGCCAGCAGCTTGGGTGAACAGGGTGCCTATGGCTACACCTTC. The full variable domain, its missing parts supplied by reference TRBV5-1 and TRBJ1-2, is KAGVTQTPRYLIKTRGQQVTLSCSPISGHRSVSWYQQTPGQGLQFLFEYFSETQRNKGNFPGRFSGRQFSNSRSEMNVSTLELGDSALYLCASSLGEQGAYGYTFGSGTRLTVV.

The V call is TRBV6-5, the J call TRBJ1-2; D unresolved. V was pared by 8 bases and J by 1 base, with 8 bases between. Germline CDR1 reads MNHEY; CDR2 reads SVGAGI. The CDR3 runs to 12 residues. Here the CDR3 reads CASGLLNYGYTF. The CDR3 nucleotides are TGTGCCAGCGGGCTCCTTAACTATGGCTACACCTTC.

J is TRBJ2-5 and V is TRBV7-9; a weak D match, TRBD2 (6 bases). Trimming shortened V by 0 bases and J by 5 bases, and 13 bases separated the two germline ends. Per the germline V gene, CDR1 is SEHNR and CDR2 is FQNEAQ (reference sequence). The CDR3 runs 15 residues. Here the CDR3 reads CASSLARGIGETQYF. CDR3 nucleotides: TGTGCCAGCAGCTTAGCGCGGGGTATCGGGGAGACCCAGTACTTC.

This clone has only a few counts. This sequence joins TRBV6-2 or TRBV6-3 and TRBJ2-6; D gene uncertain. CDR3 size: 14 residues. The germline gives CDR1 MNHEY, CDR2 SVGEGT. V lost 5 bases, J lost 0 bases, and 5 bases lay in between. DNA for the CDR3: TGTGCCAGCAGTCGGAGCTCTGGGGCCAACGTCCTGACTTTC. It encodes CASSRSSGANVLTF.

This clone was seen a few times. CDR3 DNA sequence: TGTGCCAGCAGTTCAAGCGGGAGGGTACACGAGCAGTACTTC. As protein: CASSSSGRVHEQYF. The chain is built from TRBV27 and TRBJ2-7; 10 nucleotides line up with TRBD2. Trimming cost V 4 bases and J 5 bases; bases outside gene matches: 5. CDR1 is MNHEY, CDR2 SMNVEV, per germline (reference sequence). CDR3 length: 14 residues.

The chain carries TRBV28 and TRBJ2-3; 8 nucleotides match TRBD2. This CDR3 region has 15 residues. In germline, CDR1 is MDHEN, CDR2 SYDVKM. V was pared by 11 bases and J by 4 bases, with 14 bases of the junction left unmatched. This chain's CDR3 is CAVKGSGRGSDTQYF. In DNA, the CDR3 is TGTGCCGTCAAAGGCAGCGGGAGAGGGTCAGATACGCAGTATTTT.

This clone came up a few times. The V call is TRBV21-1, the J call TRBJ2-7; TRBD1, as called in the table, went unchecked against the DNA. TRBV21-1 is shown as a pseudogene. This CDR3 spans 16 amino acids. The CDR3 reads CASSPRQARAPYEQYF. In DNA form, the CDR3 reads TGTGCCAGCAGCCCCCGACAGGCCAGGGCACCTTACGAGCAGTACTTC.

This chain joins TRBV27 and TRBJ2-3; TRBD1 matches at 8 bases. The V gene's germline CDR1 is MNHEY and CDR2 SMNVEV (reference sequence). The CDR3 length is 14 residues. J lost 1 base, V lost 5 bases, and 2 bases had no gene match. The CDR3, as DNA: TGTGCCAGCAGTCTGGACAGGGGCACAGATACGCAGTATTTT. Translation: CASSLDRGTDTQYF.

The chain employs TRBV5-1 and TRBJ2-7; 7 nucleotides align to TRBD1. Germline V gene lookup returns CDR1 SGHRS and CDR2 YFSETQ. After removal of 4 bases from V and 4 bases from J, the junction contained 8 bases not matched to a gene. This CDR3 region has 14 residues. CDR3 protein: CASSGQDSDYEQYF. CDR3 nucleotides: TGCGCCAGCAGCGGACAGGACAGCGATTACGAGCAGTACTTC.

The rearrangement joins TRBV9 to TRBJ1-2; the D gene is possibly TRBD1 (6 bases). This CDR3 has 17 residues. Germline lookup yields CDR1 SGDLS and CDR2 YYNGEE. Trimming stripped 3 bases from V and 3 bases from J, with 21 bases between. The CDR3 loop is CASSADIRTGSDYGYTF. CDR3 sequence (DNA): TGTGCCAGCAGCGCCGACATTCGAACAGGGTCGGACTATGGCTACACCTTC.

The chain employs TRBV30 and TRBJ1-2; 7 positions agree with TRBD1. J was trimmed by 4 bases and V by 2 bases; bases with no gene match: 4. The CDR3 is 13 amino acids. CDR1 is GTSNPN and CDR2 is SVGIG in the germline V gene (reference sequence). CDR3 amino acids: CAWSQNRGYGYTF. The CDR3 DNA is TGTGCCTGGAGTCAAAACAGGGGCTATGGCTACACCTTC.